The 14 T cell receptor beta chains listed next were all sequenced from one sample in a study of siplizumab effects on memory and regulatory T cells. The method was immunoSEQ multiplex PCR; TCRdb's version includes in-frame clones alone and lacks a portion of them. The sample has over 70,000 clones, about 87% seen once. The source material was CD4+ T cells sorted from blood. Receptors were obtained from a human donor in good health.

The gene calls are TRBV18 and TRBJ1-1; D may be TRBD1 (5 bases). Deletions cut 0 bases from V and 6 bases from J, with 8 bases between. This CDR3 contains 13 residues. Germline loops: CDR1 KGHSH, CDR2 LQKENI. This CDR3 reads CASSPPAGPEAFF. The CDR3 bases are TGTGCCAGCTCACCACCAGCGGGGCCTGAAGCTTTCTTT. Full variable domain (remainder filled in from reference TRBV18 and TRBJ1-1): NAGVMQNPRHLVRRRGQEARLRCSPMKGHSHVYWYRQLPEEGLKFMVYLQKENIIDESGMPKERFSAEFPKEGPSILRIQQVVRGDSAAYFCASSPPAGPEAFFGQGTRLTVV.

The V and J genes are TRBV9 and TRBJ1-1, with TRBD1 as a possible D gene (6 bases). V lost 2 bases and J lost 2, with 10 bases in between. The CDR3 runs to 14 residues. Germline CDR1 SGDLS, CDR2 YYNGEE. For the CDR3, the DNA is TGTGCCAGCAGCGTTTTGACAGGAAACACTGAAGCTTTCTTT. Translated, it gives CASSVLTGNTEAFF.

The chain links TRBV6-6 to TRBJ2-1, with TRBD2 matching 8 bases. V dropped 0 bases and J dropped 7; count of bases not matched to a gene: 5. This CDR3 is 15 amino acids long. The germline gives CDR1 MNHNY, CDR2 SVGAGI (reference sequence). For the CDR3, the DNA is TGTGCCAGCAGTTACTCGATGAAGCGGGAGAATGAGCAGTTCTTC. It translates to CASSYSMKRENEQFF.

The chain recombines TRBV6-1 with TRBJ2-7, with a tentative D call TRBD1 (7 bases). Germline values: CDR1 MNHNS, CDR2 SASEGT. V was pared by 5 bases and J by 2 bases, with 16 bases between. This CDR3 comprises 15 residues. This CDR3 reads CASSFLGGQTYEQYF. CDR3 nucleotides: TGTGCCAGCAGTTTCCTCGGGGGACAGACCTACGAGCAGTACTTC.

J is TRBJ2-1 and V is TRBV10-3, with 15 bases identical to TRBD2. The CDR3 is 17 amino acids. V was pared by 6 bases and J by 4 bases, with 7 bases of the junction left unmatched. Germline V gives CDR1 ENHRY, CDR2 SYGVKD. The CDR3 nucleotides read TGTGCCATCAGCCCCGGGACTAGCGGGAGGCTGTACAATGAGCAGTTCTTC. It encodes CAISPGTSGRLYNEQFF.

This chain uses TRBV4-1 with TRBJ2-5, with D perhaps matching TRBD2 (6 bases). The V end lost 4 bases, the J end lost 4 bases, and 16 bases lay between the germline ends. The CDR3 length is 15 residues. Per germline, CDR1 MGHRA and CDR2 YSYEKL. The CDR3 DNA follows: TGCGCCAGCAGCCCCCGGGGGATCACCGTAGAGACCCAGTACTTC. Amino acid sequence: CASSPRGITVETQYF.

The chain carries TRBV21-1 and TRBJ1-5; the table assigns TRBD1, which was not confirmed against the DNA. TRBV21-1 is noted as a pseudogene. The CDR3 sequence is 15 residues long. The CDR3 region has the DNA TGTGCCAGCAGCCCTCAGGGGCTGATGTGTCAGCCCCAGCATTTT. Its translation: CASSPQGLMCQPQHF.

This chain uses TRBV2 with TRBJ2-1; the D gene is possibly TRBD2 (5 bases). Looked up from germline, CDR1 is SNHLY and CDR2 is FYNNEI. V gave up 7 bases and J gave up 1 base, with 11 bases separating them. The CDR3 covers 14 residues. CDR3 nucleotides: TGTGCCAGCAAGATCCAGCGGTCCTACAATGAGCAGTTCTTC. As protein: CASKIQRSYNEQFF. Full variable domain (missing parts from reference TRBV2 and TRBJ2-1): EPEVTQTPSHQVTQMGQEVILRCVPISNHLYFYWYRQILGQKVEFLVSFYNNEISEKSEIFDDQFSVERPDGSNFTLKIRSTKLEDSAMYFCASKIQRSYNEQFFGPGTRLTVL.

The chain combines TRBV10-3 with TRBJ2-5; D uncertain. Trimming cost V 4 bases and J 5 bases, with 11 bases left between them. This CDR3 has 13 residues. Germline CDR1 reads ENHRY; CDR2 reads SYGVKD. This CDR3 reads CAISVVKYETQYF. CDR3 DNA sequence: TGTGCCATCAGTGTCGTCAAATATGAGACCCAGTACTTC.

The CDR3: CASSEDGHPYNEQFF. The CDR3 nucleotides are TGTGCCAGCAGTGAGGACGGTCATCCCTACAATGAGCAGTTCTTC. The chain carries TRBV28 and TRBJ2-1, with unresolved D. Germline V CDR1 and CDR2: MDHEN, SYDVKM. V was clipped by 5 bases and J by 2 bases, with 13 bases between them. The length of the CDR3 is 15 residues.

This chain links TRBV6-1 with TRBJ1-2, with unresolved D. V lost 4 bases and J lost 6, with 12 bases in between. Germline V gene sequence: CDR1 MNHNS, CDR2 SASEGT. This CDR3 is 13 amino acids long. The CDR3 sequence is CASSVFPVDGYTF. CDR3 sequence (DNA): TGTGCCAGCAGTGTATTTCCCGTGGATGGCTACACCTTC.

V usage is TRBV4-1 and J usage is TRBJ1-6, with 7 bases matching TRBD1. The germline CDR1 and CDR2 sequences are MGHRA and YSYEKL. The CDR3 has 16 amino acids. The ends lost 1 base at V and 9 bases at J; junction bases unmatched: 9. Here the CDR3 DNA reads TGCGCCAGCAGCCAAGTCGGACAGGCAGGTGGTTCACCCCTCCACTTT. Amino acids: CASSQVGQAGGSPLHF.

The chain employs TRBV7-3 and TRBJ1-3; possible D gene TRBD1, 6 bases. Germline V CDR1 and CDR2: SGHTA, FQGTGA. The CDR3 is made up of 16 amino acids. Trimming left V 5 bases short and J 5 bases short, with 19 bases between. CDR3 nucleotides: TGTGCCAGCAGCCCTCGGGTGGGGGGCTGGAGAAACACCATATATTTT. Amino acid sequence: CASSPRVGGWRNTIYF.

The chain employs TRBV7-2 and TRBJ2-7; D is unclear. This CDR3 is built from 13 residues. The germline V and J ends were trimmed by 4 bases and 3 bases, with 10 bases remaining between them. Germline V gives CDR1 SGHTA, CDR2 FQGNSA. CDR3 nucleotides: TGTGCCAGCAGCTGGTCTCCGGTCTACGAGCAGTACTTC. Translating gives CASSWSPVYEQYF.